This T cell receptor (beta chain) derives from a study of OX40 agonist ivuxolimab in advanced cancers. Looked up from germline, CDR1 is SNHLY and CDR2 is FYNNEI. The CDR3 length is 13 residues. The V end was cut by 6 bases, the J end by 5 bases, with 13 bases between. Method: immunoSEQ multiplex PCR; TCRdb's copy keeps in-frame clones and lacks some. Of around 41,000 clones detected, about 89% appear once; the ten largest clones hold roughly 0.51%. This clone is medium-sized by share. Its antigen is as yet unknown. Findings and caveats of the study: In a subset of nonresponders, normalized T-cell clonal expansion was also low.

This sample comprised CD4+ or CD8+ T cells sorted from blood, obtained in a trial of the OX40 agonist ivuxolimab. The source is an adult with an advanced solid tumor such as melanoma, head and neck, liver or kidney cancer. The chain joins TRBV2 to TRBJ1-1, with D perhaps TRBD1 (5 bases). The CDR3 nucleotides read TGTGCCAGCAGCGAGGGGCTGTTTACTGAAGCTTTCTTT. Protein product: CASSEGLFTEAFF.